This T cell receptor (beta chain) comes out of a study of Graves' ophthalmopathy and Graves' hyperthyroidism. CDR3 regions of TCR beta were amplified from RNA transcripts. HTBI primers primed a first-round RT-PCR, and a second-round multiplex PCR followed. In TCRdb, the multiplex PCR reads were re-called with MiXCR into one record per CDR3 protein. The data contain 620,000 or so distinct CDR3 sequences, roughly 20% of them singletons. Germline V gene lookup returns CDR1 SNHLY and CDR2 FYNNEI. The CDR3 runs 16 residues. Deletions cut 0 bases from V and 1 base from J, with 7 bases between. This clonotype was seen many times. Recruitment covered hyperthyroidism patients aged 18 to 65 whose new diagnosis was of under 2 months' duration. The study excluded patients with other autoimmune diseases, uncontrolled infections, pregnancy or lactation.

The TCR comes from a woman in her late teens or twenties with stable Graves' hyperthyroidism. Some clones in this sample may be carry-over from other donors' samples. The chain combines TRBV2 with TRBJ2-6; the D is unclear. The sequenced sample was peripheral blood. CDR3 sequence reads: CASSEALGSGANVLTF. As DNA, the CDR3 is TGTGCCAGCAGTGAAGCGCTAGGGTCTGGGGCCAACGTCCTGACTTTC.